This T cell receptor (beta chain) was documented in a study of Ad26.COV2.S vaccination and SARS-CoV-2 variants. The CDR3 consists of 12 residues. Trimming left V 3 bases short and J 5 bases short, with 7 bases between. Treatment of the sample: 15 to 20 received Ad26.COV2.S at low or high dose, single or two shots; about 5 received placebo; per-sample allocation not given. Sample collection was performed on day 63 after the first vaccine or placebo injection. The vaccine delivered Wuhan-strain SARS-CoV-2 spike through an Ad26 vector. Profiling relied on immunoSEQ multiplex PCR, and the TCRdb table lists in-frame clones only, not all of them. Counted here are some 300,000 clones, about 82% occurring once; the ten biggest clones make up approximately 1.9%.

The rearrangement joins TRBV12-3 or TRBV12-4 to TRBJ1-1, with no clear D. The TCR sequence derives from a person aged 18-60 years who received the Ad26.COV2.S COVID-19 vaccine or a placebo. The sample was peripheral blood, taken in a trial of Ad26.COV2.S vaccine versus placebo. The CDR3 sequence is CASSFRWTEAFF. CDR3 DNA sequence: TGTGCCAGCAGTTTTAGGTGGACTGAAGCTTTCTTT.